A selection of T cell receptor beta chains follows, all from one sample in a study of T cell responses to AZD1222 COVID-19 vaccine. Only in-frame clones appear in the TCRdb table, and some are missing; sequencing was by immunoSEQ multiplex PCR. The table shows more than 100,000 clones, with approximately 88% occurring only once. The sequencing here drew on peripheral blood, taken on day 0 of AZD1222 vaccination. The receptors originated from an adult in good health. Each CDR3 is given without its conserved first and last residue. D genes are given only for firm matches.

CDR3 | D | J | V
ASSVDRGNQPQH | TRBD1 | TRBJ1-5 | TRBV7-2
ASSLGREGNEQF | TRBD2 | TRBJ2-1 | TRBV19
ASSLGGANYGYT | NA | TRBJ1-2 | TRBV5-1
ASSIGLPGPSIP | NA | TRBJ1-2 | TRBV5-6
SVERGRQETQY | NA | TRBJ2-5 | TRBV29-1
ASSPGLSTDTQY | NA | TRBJ2-3 | TRBV6-2/TRBV6-3
ASSSTLTEAF | NA | TRBJ1-1 | TRBV7-2
ATSDLWDGHT | NA | TRBJ1-2 | TRBV24-1
ASSQDLQGGQETQY | TRBD1 | TRBJ2-5 | TRBV4-3
ASSLMGPAGVTGELF | TRBD2 | TRBJ2-2 | TRBV7-3
ASSQEVIIPYNEQF | NA | TRBJ2-1 | TRBV4-1
ASSLGGGRGRYNEKLF | TRBD1 | TRBJ1-4 | TRBV7-2
ASSLDISGNTIY | NA | TRBJ1-3 | TRBV6-5
ASSWDYNGPDTQY | TRBD2 | TRBJ2-3 | TRBV19
ASSFDQGLEQY | NA | TRBJ2-7 | TRBV7-2
ASSLEGWTGGKETQY | TRBD1 | TRBJ2-5 | TRBV7-2
ASSLSPTLGQPQH | NA | TRBJ1-5 | TRBV28
ASSQGRANEQF | NA | TRBJ2-1 | TRBV3-1/TRBV3-2
ASSPGRSGANVLT | NA | TRBJ2-6 | TRBV28
ATSDGDPGNTQY | NA | TRBJ2-3 | TRBV24-1
ASSFLGTANSGNEQF | TRBD1 | TRBJ2-1 | TRBV7-3
ASSLVSGAGGELF | NA | TRBJ2-2 | TRBV7-2
ASSFLAGTIKDTQY | TRBD2 | TRBJ2-3 | TRBV7-2
ASSQDSSYNSPLH | NA | TRBJ1-6 | TRBV4-3
ASSIESGTGYRPQH | TRBD1 | TRBJ1-5 | TRBV19
ASSRDLNTEAF | NA | TRBJ1-1 | TRBV6-2/TRBV6-3
ARKPQGYSNQPQH | TRBD1 | TRBJ1-5 | TRBV19
ASSAWTSQETQY | TRBD2 | TRBJ2-5 | TRBV9
ASSTGTGIPHEQY | TRBD1 | TRBJ2-7 | TRBV28
ASSPVQAFSGNTIY | NA | TRBJ1-3 | TRBV18
AAQGAVRDSPLH | TRBD1 | TRBJ1-6 | TRBV10-3
ASSPDQGLAGLEQY | TRBD2 | TRBJ2-7 | TRBV5-6
ATSEHYNSPLH | NA | TRBJ1-6 | TRBV24-1
ASSFGSTGNTEAF | NA | TRBJ1-1 | TRBV7-9
ASSLVGGAGNEQF | TRBD2 | TRBJ2-1 | TRBV11-2
ASSLTSLSDTQY | NA | TRBJ2-3 | TRBV27
ASGLDLGTEAF | NA | TRBJ1-1 | TRBV12-5
ASSPGTVKFTEAF | NA | TRBJ1-1 | TRBV3-1/TRBV3-2
ASSPPDPTYNEQF | NA | TRBJ2-1 | TRBV18
ASSPPGGPSGYT | NA | TRBJ1-2 | TRBV18
ATSRDKTVWSPLH | NA | TRBJ1-6 | TRBV15
ASSLDGAIYGYT | NA | TRBJ1-2 | TRBV5-6